Listed below are T cell receptor beta chains from one sample, sequenced in a study of CD8+CD57+ T cells in acquired aplastic anemia. One entry per CDR3 protein results from TCRdb running MiXCR on the reads. The data contain hundreds of thousands of distinct CDR3 sequences, around 82% of them singletons. Sequenced material: sorted CD4+, CD8+, or CD8+CD57+ T cells (not recorded which) from PBMCs. These receptors came from a human donor with aplastic anemia. Each CDR3 is given with its conserved first and last residue. The order of the fields is D gene, clone size, J gene, V gene, CDR3 DNA, CDR3 protein. D genes are given only for firm matches. Clone size is given for some rows only: seen once, a few or many times, or a class if the clone is expanded.

D gene: -; clone size: -; J gene: TRBJ2-2; V gene: TRBV9; CDR3 DNA: TGTGCCAGCAGCGCCTCCGAGATCTACACCGGGGAGCTGTTTTTT; CDR3 protein: CASSASEIYTGELFF
D gene: -; clone size: many; J gene: TRBJ1-2; V gene: TRBV7-9; CDR3 DNA: TGTGCCAGCAGCCCCGACTCACGGGGCTACACCTTC; CDR3 protein: CASSPDSRGYTF
D gene: -; clone size: -; J gene: TRBJ1-5; V gene: TRBV15; CDR3 DNA: TGTGCCACCAGCAGAGACGGACAGAAAGTAAGCAATCAGCCCCAGCATTTT; CDR3 protein: CATSRDGQKVSNQPQHF
D gene: -; clone size: few; J gene: TRBJ2-7; V gene: TRBV20-1; CDR3 DNA: TGCAGTGCAGTCAGGACGGCGGTCTCCTACGAGCAGTACTTC; CDR3 protein: CSAVRTAVSYEQYF
D gene: -; clone size: -; J gene: TRBJ1-4; V gene: TRBV11-2; CDR3 DNA: TGTGCCAGTAGCATACGAGGCGGGGGTGCAACTAATGAAAAACTGTTTTTT; CDR3 protein: CASSIRGGGATNEKLFF
D gene: -; clone size: -; J gene: TRBJ1-2; V gene: TRBV7-2; CDR3 DNA: TGTGCCAGCAGCTTGGCGAGGAATAGCGTCGTATATGGCTACACCTTC; CDR3 protein: CASSLARNSVVYGYTF
D gene: -; clone size: -; J gene: TRBJ2-1; V gene: TRBV7-8; CDR3 DNA: TGTGCCAGCAGCTTAAGGGGGGGTTACAATACGCAGTTTTTC; CDR3 protein: CASSLRGGYNTQFF
D gene: -; clone size: -; J gene: TRBJ2-1; V gene: TRBV2; CDR3 DNA: TGTGCCAGCGCGTGGGCGGATGCGCAGACCTTC; CDR3 protein: CASAWADAQTF
D gene: -; clone size: -; J gene: TRBJ2-3; V gene: TRBV7-9; CDR3 DNA: TGTGCCAGCAGGTACGGGAGCAGAGGTACGCAGTATTTT; CDR3 protein: CASRYGSRGTQYF
D gene: TRBD1; clone size: once; J gene: TRBJ1-5; V gene: TRBV7-3; CDR3 DNA: TGTGCCAGCAGCCCAGGGGGGGACGGTCGCAAACAGACGCAGCATTTT; CDR3 protein: CASSPGGDGRKQTQHF
D gene: -; clone size: many; J gene: TRBJ1-3; V gene: TRBV20-1; CDR3 DNA: TGCAGTGCTAGAGATGAGGTTACGGGACGGTCTACCTCTGGAAACACCATATATTTT; CDR3 protein: CSARDEVTGRSTSGNTIYF
D gene: TRBD1; clone size: once; J gene: TRBJ2-7; V gene: TRBV19; CDR3 DNA: TGTGCCAGTAGTATCGGCGACGGGACAGGGACCTACGAGCAGTACTTC; CDR3 protein: CASSIGDGTGTYEQYF
D gene: -; clone size: -; J gene: TRBJ2-7; V gene: TRBV11-3; CDR3 DNA: TGTGCCAGCAGCTACGATCTGACAGGCTACGAGCAGTACTTC; CDR3 protein: CASSYDLTGYEQYF
D gene: TRBD2; clone size: -; J gene: TRBJ2-1; V gene: TRBV11-3; CDR3 DNA: TGTGCCAGCAGCGCAGGAGCGGGGGCCAATGAGCAGTTCTTC; CDR3 protein: CASSAGAGANEQFF
D gene: -; clone size: -; J gene: TRBJ2-6; V gene: TRBV7-8; CDR3 DNA: TGTGCCAGCAGACCTGACTCTGGGGCCAACGTCCTGACTTTC; CDR3 protein: CASRPDSGANVLTF
D gene: -; clone size: -; J gene: TRBJ2-1; V gene: TRBV9; CDR3 DNA: TGTGCCAGCAGCGTAAGGTCACGTACGCAGTACTTTGAGCAGTTCTTC; CDR3 protein: CASSVRSRTQYFEQFF
D gene: -; clone size: -; J gene: TRBJ1-2; V gene: TRBV7-2; CDR3 DNA: TGTGCCAGCAGCTTGGGGCGGGCCGGGATCGTCTCTGGCTACACCTTC; CDR3 protein: CASSLGRAGIVSGYTF
D gene: -; clone size: once; J gene: TRBJ2-3; V gene: TRBV2; CDR3 DNA: TGTGCCAGCAGCCCCACCTTTCAGCGAAGTACAGATACGCAGTATTTT; CDR3 protein: CASSPTFQRSTDTQYF
D gene: -; clone size: many; J gene: TRBJ2-3; V gene: TRBV5-8; CDR3 DNA: TGTGCCAGCAGCTTTCAAAGAAGTCCCGATACGCAGTATTTT; CDR3 protein: CASSFQRSPDTQYF
D gene: -; clone size: -; J gene: TRBJ1-5; V gene: TRBV5-4; CDR3 DNA: TGTGCCAGCAGCTTTACGGGAGGTCAGCCCCAGCATTTT; CDR3 protein: CASSFTGGQPQHF
D gene: -; clone size: -; J gene: TRBJ1-2; V gene: TRBV7-9; CDR3 DNA: TGTGCCTACGAGGTAGCGGCGTACCAAGAGGCCCAGGGCTACACCTTC; CDR3 protein: CAYEVAAYQEAQGYTF
D gene: -; clone size: -; J gene: TRBJ2-7; V gene: TRBV7-9; CDR3 DNA: TGTGCCAGCAGCTCTCGGGCCAAGCAGGGGTCCGGGGAGTACTTC; CDR3 protein: CASSSRAKQGSGEYF
D gene: -; clone size: -; J gene: TRBJ2-3; V gene: TRBV9; CDR3 DNA: TGTGCCAGCGGGTCCCTCACAGATACGCAGTATTTT; CDR3 protein: CASGSLTDTQYF
D gene: -; clone size: -; J gene: TRBJ2-3; V gene: TRBV7-6; CDR3 DNA: TGTGCCAGCAGCTTAGCCCACGGGACAAATGAGACGCAGTTT; CDR3 protein: CASSLAHGTNETQF
D gene: -; clone size: many; J gene: TRBJ2-2; V gene: TRBV12-3/TRBV12-4; CDR3 DNA: TGTGCCAGCAGTTTTTTGTCGGGGGAGCTGTTTTTT; CDR3 protein: CASSFLSGELFF
D gene: -; clone size: -; J gene: TRBJ2-5; V gene: TRBV5-1; CDR3 DNA: TGCGCCAGCAGCATGCGTTCGAACCATAAGACCCAGTACTTC; CDR3 protein: CASSMRSNHKTQYF
D gene: -; clone size: -; J gene: TRBJ1-1; V gene: TRBV7-6; CDR3 DNA: TGTGCCAGCAGCTTGGGTTCGAATAGGTCACCCCACCACTTCTTT; CDR3 protein: CASSLGSNRSPHHFF
D gene: TRBD1; clone size: medium-sized; J gene: TRBJ1-1; V gene: TRBV19; CDR3 DNA: TGTGCCAGTAGTTTGACAGGGACCACTGAAGCTTTCTTT; CDR3 protein: CASSLTGTTEAFF
D gene: TRBD1; clone size: -; J gene: TRBJ2-7; V gene: TRBV12-3/TRBV12-4; CDR3 DNA: TGTGCCAGCAGTAGACTGGGACAGGGCCCTGAGCAGTACTTC; CDR3 protein: CASSRLGQGPEQYF
D gene: TRBD1; clone size: -; J gene: TRBJ1-4; V gene: TRBV9; CDR3 DNA: TGTGCCAGCAGTACGACAGGGAAGAACGCTGAAGCTAAACTGTTTTTT; CDR3 protein: CASSTTGKNAEAKLFF
D gene: TRBD2; clone size: -; J gene: TRBJ2-7; V gene: TRBV2; CDR3 DNA: TGTGCCAGCAGTGAACTAGCGGGAGGCCTCGAGCAGTACTTC; CDR3 protein: CASSELAGGLEQYF
D gene: -; clone size: -; J gene: TRBJ2-7; V gene: TRBV7-9; CDR3 DNA: TGTGCCAGCAGCTTTCTAGAACCCGTGCTCAACGATGAGTACTTC; CDR3 protein: CASSFLEPVLNDEYF
D gene: -; clone size: -; J gene: TRBJ1-2; V gene: TRBV7-2; CDR3 DNA: -; CDR3 protein: CASSWAGGSDSHYTF
D gene: -; clone size: once; J gene: TRBJ2-1; V gene: TRBV15; CDR3 DNA: TGTGCCACCAGCAGAGCTAGTCAGCAGGGGAGCCAGTCCTTC; CDR3 protein: CATSRASQQGSQSF
D gene: TRBD2; clone size: -; J gene: TRBJ2-3; V gene: TRBV5-1; CDR3 DNA: TGTGCCAGCAGCTTTGGGGGGGGGAGGGACACAGATACGCAGTATTTT; CDR3 protein: CASSFGGGRDTDTQYF
D gene: -; clone size: -; J gene: TRBJ2-5; V gene: TRBV11-2; CDR3 DNA: TGTGCCACCAGCTTGGGCTTGAGCCAAGAGACCCAGTACTTC; CDR3 protein: CATSLGLSQETQYF
D gene: -; clone size: few; J gene: TRBJ2-3; V gene: TRBV9; CDR3 DNA: TGTGCCAGCAGCGTGGCTGGGGGTCGTGGCTACACGTATTTT; CDR3 protein: CASSVAGGRGYTYF
D gene: -; clone size: -; J gene: TRBJ2-7; V gene: TRBV9; CDR3 DNA: TGTGCCAGCAGCGCAATCCCCGCCAGACTGGGAATTCAGTACTTC; CDR3 protein: CASSAIPARLGIQYF
D gene: -; clone size: once; J gene: TRBJ1-5; V gene: TRBV20-1; CDR3 DNA: TGCAGTGCTAGAGATAAAGGGGACCCCAATCAGCCCCAGCATTTT; CDR3 protein: CSARDKGDPNQPQHF
D gene: TRBD2; clone size: -; J gene: TRBJ2-1; V gene: TRBV7-9; CDR3 DNA: TGTGCCAGCAGTCTAACTAGCGCAAACGGGGAGCTGTTT; CDR3 protein: CASSLTSANGELF